This TCR beta chain is from a study of shared clonotypes between healthy human individuals (dated by TCRdb to 2018 to 2021). With regard to the full study: A couple of women and a few men aged 18 to 49 years were included in the cohort. For each donor, CD4 naive and CD4 memory were each given three plates, CD8 naive was given two plates, and CD8 memory was given one plate. To estimate repertoire size and how much clonotype sharing occurs between individuals, the study deeply sequenced the blood TCR repertoires of five healthy adults. Libraries were prepared and TCR repertoires were sequenced by different laboratories using diverse techniques, in order to increase sequencing depth and limit assay-specific biases. Leukapheresis yielded between about 0.94 and 8.9 billion PBMCs per donor.

Results and caveats for the whole study, not just this receptor: When several donors were compared, the shared fraction of clonotypes was about 5.2% for naive CD4, roughly 3.4% for naive CD8, 2.3% for memory CD4, and under 0.5% for memory CD8. Naive subsets generally had larger estimated clonotype richness than memory subsets did. Based on pairwise subsampling, the degree of clonotype sharing among donors was expected to be affected by sequencing depth. The small number of donors limited the genetic and exposure-history diversity represented. Incomplete sequencing was indicated by rarefaction of sorted-subset datasets, despite the large sequencing depth. Compared with non-shared clonotypes, the clonotypes found in all four sorted-subset donors had higher generation probabilities. Only blood was sampled, and tissue TCR repertoires likely differ from those in blood.

Worth noting for this clone: The specificity of this receptor is unknown. Base-call qualities are not available, and no considerably larger clone is one nucleotide away. Other DNA sequences in this sample translate to the same CDR3.

Using the deep immunoSEQ assay, multiplex PCR amplified TCR CDR3 regions from genomic DNA. Extracted genomic DNA from each cell subset was spread evenly across all wells of several immunoSEQ 96-well plates, with each plate serving as a replicate. For sorted subsets, each replicate PCR was loaded with approximately 190 ng genomic DNA, equivalent to 25,000 to 35,000 T cell genomes. Purified libraries were measured with a Qubit 3.0 fluorometer, size-checked on a Bioanalyzer 2100, and measured again with the KAPA Library Quantification kit. A separate single-read 150-cycle Illumina NextSeq 550 flow cell was used to sequence each immunoSEQ 96-well plate. The study's processing was this. The immunoSEQ output contained only junctional sequences without quality scores, so filtering could not match that applied to full-length reads. To assign V/J genes and CDR3, sequences were annotated using PyIR, a Python wrapper for IgBLAST v1.9, with IMGT germline references. Reads were filtered out if the reads had weak V/J assignments (E-value above 1e-6), no CDR3, stop codons, out-of-frame junctions, or ambiguous translated residues. A V3J clonotype was defined by an identical inferred V gene, J gene, and CDR3 amino acid sequence. Percentage overlap between repertoires was computed as shared unique clonotypes divided by the size of the smaller repertoire. Three approaches were used to assess repertoire richness: RTK rarefaction, the Chao1 estimator, and Recon v2.1 estimates of unobserved clonotypes. Generation probabilities for all TCRbeta clonotypes obtained by the gDNA method from a handful of donors were computed using OLGA. Not all clones reach the TCRdb copy of this immuneACCESS table, which keeps in-frame sequences only. Checked studies attribute under half of the gap to unresolved V genes and leave the rest unexplained. Clone size and V and J calls were adopted from that table, with D and trimming inferred from the DNA. This sample holds roughly 770,000 clones; roughly 96% were observed only once. About 0.25% of the sample belongs to the ten largest clones.

CD8 naive samples were CD45RO-negative cells positively selected for CCR7, giving a CD45RA+CCR7+ population that excluded TemRA cells. Healthy HIV-negative adults with no recently reported acute infections or vaccinations were included as donors. All donors were Caucasian adults living in Nashville, Tennessee, USA. Blood was obtained by leukapheresis, after which PBMCs were separated by Ficoll-Histopaque density gradient centrifugation and cryopreserved in liquid nitrogen vapor phase. Analytical flow cytometry was used to check the purity and quantity of each magnetically sorted T cell population. Genomic DNA was isolated from every sorted fraction and measured by UV absorbance on a Nanodrop 2000c. The CDR3 covers 12 residues, taking in both the cysteine and the phenylalanine. CDR3 DNA only is kept here, 36 bases in frame from base 1. Per the germline V gene, SQVTM is the CDR1 and ANQGSEA is the CDR2. Between the V and J ends, shortened by 7 bases and 2 bases respectively, the junction contains 8 bases.

The rearrangement combines TRBV29-1 with TRBJ2-2, with the D gene too uncertain to name. Material: naive CD8+ T cells sorted from blood. Read against the paper, the sample's cell subset or site label means: CD45RA+CCR7+. This TCR was sampled from a man aged 25 to 40 in good health. The DNA sequence reads TGCAGCGCACTGACAAACACCGGGGAGCTGTTTTTT. The translation is CSALTNTGELFF.